The source of this T cell receptor beta chain is a study of blood T cell repertoires in COVID-19. Two negative PCRs, clearance, or symptom resolution were required of recovered Cohort 3 donors. Assay used: immunoSEQ multiplex PCR; TCRdb lists only in-frame clones, some missing. The data show about 380,000 clones, around 87% seen once. CDR1 is SGHNT and CDR2 is YYREEE in the germline V gene (reference sequence). This CDR3 has 13 residues. The germline V and J ends were trimmed by 2 bases and 6 bases, with 10 bases remaining between them. The specimen sequenced was PBMCs or T cells enriched from blood (not recorded which). The TCR originated in a man aged 30 to 39 who had recovered from COVID-19. V and J are TRBV5-4 and TRBJ2-3; no clear D gene. CDR3: CASSFQTADTQYF. The CDR3 DNA reads as TGTGCCAGCAGCTTTCAGACTGCCGATACGCAGTATTTT.